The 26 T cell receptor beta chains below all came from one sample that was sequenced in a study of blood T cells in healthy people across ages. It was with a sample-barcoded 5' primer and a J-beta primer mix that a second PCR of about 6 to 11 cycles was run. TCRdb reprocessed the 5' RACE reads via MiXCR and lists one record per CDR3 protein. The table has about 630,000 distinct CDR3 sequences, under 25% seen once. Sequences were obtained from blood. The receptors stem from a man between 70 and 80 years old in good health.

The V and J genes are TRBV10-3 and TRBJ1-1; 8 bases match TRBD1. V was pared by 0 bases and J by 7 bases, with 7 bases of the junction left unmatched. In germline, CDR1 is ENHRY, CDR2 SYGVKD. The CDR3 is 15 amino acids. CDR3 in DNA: TGTGCCATCAGTGAGTCTTCAGGGGGCGCCGGTGAAGCTTTCTTT. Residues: CAISESSGGAGEAFF.

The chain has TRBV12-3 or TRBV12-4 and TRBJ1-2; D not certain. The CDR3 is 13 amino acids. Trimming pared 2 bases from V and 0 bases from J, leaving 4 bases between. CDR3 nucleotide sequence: TGTGCCAGCAGTTTATTTTCTAACTATGGCTACACCTTC. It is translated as CASSLFSNYGYTF.

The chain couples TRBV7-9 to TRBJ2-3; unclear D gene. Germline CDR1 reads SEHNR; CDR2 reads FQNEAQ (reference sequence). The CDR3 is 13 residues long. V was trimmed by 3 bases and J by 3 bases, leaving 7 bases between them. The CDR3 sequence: CASSFSQTDTQYF. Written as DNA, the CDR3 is TGTGCCAGCAGCTTCAGTCAGACAGATACGCAGTATTTT.

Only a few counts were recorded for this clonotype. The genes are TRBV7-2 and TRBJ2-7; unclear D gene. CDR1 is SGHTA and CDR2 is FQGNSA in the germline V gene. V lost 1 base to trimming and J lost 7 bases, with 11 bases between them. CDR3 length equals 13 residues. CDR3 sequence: CASSLVNGREQYF. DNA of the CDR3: TGTGCCAGCAGCTTAGTCAACGGGCGAGAGCAGTACTTC.

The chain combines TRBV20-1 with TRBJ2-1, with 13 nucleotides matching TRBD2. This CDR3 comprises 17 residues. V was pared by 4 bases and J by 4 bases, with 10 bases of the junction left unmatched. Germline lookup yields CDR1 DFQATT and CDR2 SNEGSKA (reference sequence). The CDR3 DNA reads TGCAGTGCTACATTGGGACTAGCGGGGACCCAATACAATGAGCAGTTCTTC. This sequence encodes CSATLGLAGTQYNEQFF.

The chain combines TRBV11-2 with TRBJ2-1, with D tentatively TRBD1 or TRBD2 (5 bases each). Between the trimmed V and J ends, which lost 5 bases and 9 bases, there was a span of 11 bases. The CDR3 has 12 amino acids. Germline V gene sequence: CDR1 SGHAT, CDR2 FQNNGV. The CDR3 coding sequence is TGTGCCAGCAGCCAGAACGGGGCTGAGCAGTTCTTC. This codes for CASSQNGAEQFF.

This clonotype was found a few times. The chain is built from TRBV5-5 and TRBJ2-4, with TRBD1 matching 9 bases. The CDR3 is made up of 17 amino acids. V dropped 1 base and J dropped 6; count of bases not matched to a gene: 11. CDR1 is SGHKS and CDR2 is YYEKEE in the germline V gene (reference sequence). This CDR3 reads CASSLPPPGQGGNIQYF. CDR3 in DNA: TGTGCCAGCAGCTTGCCCCCTCCGGGACAGGGAGGAAACATTCAGTACTTC.

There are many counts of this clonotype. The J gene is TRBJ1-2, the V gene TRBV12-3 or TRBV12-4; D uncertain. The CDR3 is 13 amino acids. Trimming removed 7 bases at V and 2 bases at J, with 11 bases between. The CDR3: CASIREGNYGYTF. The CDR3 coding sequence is TGTGCCAGCATACGTGAAGGAAACTATGGCTACACCTTC.

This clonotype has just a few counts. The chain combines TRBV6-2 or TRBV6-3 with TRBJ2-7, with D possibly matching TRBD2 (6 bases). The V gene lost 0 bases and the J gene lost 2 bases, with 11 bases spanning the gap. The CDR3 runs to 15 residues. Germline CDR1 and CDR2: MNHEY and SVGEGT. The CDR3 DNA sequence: TGTGCCAGCAGTTACTCTGCGGGATCTACCTACGAGCAGTACTTC. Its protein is CASSYSAGSTYEQYF.

CDR3 nucleotide sequence: TGCAGCGTTGAAGGTTGGGGGGGTTCCACAGATACGCAGTATTTT. It is translated as CSVEGWGGSTDTQYF. The chain combines TRBV29-1 with TRBJ2-3; 7 bases align to TRBD2. V lost 1 base and J lost 2; bases outside the gene matches: 6. The CDR3 extends over 15 amino acids. Germline CDR1 is SQVTM and CDR2 is ANQGSEA.

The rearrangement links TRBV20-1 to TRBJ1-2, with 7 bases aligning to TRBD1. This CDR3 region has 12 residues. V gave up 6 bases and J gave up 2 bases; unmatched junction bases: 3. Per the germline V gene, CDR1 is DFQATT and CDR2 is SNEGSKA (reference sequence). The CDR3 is CSAMTGNYGYTF. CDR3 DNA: TGCAGTGCCATGACAGGGAACTATGGCTACACCTTC.

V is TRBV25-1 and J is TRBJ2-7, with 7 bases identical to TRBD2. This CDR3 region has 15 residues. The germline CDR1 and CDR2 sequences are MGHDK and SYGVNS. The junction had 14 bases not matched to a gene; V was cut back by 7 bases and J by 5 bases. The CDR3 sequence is CASKGLRGSVHEQYF. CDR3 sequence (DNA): TGTGCCAGCAAAGGGTTACGCGGGAGTGTTCACGAGCAGTACTTC.

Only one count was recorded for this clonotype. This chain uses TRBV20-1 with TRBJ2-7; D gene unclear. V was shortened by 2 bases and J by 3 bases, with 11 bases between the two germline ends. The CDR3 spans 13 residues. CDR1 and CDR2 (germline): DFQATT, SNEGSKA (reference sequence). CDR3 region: CSARRPSLYEQYF. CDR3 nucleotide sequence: TGCAGTGCTAGAAGACCTTCCCTCTACGAGCAGTACTTC.

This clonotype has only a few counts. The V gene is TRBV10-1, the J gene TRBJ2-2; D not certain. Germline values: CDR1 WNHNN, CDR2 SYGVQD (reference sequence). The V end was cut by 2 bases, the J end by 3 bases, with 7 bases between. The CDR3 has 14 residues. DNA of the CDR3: TGCGCCAGCAGTGAGAACCTATACACCGGGGAGCTGTTTTTT. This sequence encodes CASSENLYTGELFF.

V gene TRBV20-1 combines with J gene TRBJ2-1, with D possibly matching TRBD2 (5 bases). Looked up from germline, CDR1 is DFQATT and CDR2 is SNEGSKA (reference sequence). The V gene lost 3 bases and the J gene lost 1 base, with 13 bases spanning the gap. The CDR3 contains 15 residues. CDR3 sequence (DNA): TGCAGTGCTAGCATCCTAGCACCTTCCTACAATGAGCAGTTCTTC. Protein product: CSASILAPSYNEQFF.

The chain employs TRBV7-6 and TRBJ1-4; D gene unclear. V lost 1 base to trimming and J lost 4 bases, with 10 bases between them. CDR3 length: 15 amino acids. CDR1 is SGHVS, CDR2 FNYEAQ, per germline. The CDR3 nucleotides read TGTGCCAGCAGCTTAGTGGCAGCACTTAATGAAAAACTGTTTTTT. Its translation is CASSLVAALNEKLFF.

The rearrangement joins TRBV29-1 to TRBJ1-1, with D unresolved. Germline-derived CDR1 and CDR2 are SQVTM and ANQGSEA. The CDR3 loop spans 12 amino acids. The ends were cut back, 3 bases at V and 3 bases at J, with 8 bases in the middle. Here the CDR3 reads CSVEGLDTEAFF. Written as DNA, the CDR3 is TGCAGCGTTGAGGGGTTGGACACTGAAGCTTTCTTT.

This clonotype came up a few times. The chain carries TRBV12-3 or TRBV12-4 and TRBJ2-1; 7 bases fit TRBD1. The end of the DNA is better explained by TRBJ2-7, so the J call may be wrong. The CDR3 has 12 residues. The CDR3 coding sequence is TGTGCCAGCAGTCTTAGGGGGCGCGAGCAGTACTTC. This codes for CASSLRGREQYF.

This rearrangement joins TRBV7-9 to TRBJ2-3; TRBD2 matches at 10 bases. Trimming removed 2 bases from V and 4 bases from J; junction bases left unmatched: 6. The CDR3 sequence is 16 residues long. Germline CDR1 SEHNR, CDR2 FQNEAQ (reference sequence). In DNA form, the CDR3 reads TGTGCCAGCAGCTTACCTAGCGGGAGATCATCAGATACGCAGTATTTT. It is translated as CASSLPSGRSSDTQYF.

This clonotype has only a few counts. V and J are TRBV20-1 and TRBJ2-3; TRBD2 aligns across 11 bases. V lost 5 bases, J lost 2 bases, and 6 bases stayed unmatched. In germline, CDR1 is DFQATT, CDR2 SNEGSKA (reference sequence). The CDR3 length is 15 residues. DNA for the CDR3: TGCAGTGCTTTTGGGACTAGCGGATACACAGATACGCAGTATTTT. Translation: CSAFGTSGYTDTQYF.

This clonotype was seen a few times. The CDR3 protein is CASSYSHGQGVYEQYF. Here the CDR3 DNA reads TGTGCCAGCAGTTACAGTCATGGACAGGGGGTCTACGAGCAGTACTTC. The V and J genes are TRBV6-5 and TRBJ2-5; 10 nucleotides agree with TRBD1. The J call may be faulty, since TRBJ2-7 better matches the DNA end. Germline values: CDR1 MNHEY, CDR2 SVGAGI. The CDR3 has 16 amino acids.

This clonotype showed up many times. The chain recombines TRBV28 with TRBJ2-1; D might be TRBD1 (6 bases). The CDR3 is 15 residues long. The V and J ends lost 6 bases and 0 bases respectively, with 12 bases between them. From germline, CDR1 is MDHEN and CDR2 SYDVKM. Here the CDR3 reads CASSFRDNSYNEQFF. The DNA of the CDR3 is TGTGCCAGCAGCTTCCGGGACAACTCCTACAATGAGCAGTTCTTC.

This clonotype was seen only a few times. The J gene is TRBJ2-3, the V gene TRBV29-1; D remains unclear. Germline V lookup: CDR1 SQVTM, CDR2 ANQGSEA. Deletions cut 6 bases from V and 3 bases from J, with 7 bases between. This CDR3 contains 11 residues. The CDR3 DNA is TGCAGCGTAAAGACGACAGATACGCAGTATTTT. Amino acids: CSVKTTDTQYF.

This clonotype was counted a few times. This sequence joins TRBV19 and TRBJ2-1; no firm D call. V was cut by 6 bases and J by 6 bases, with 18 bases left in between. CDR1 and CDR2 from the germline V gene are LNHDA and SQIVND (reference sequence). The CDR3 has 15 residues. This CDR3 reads CASSPVGVSPNEQFF. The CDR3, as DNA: TGTGCCAGTAGCCCCGTGGGTGTATCCCCCAATGAGCAGTTCTTC.

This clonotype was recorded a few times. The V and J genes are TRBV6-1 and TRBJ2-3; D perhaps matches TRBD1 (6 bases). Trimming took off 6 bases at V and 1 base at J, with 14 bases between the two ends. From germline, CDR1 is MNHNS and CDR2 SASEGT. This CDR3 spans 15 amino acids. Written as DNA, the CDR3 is TGTGCCAGCAGGAGACAGGCTGGACGCACAGATACGCAGTATTTT. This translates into CASRRQAGRTDTQYF.

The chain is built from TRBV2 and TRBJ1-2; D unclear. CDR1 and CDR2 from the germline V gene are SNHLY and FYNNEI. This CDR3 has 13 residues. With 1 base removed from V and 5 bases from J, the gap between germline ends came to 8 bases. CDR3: CASSEGGTYGYTF. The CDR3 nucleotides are TGTGCCAGCAGTGAAGGAGGAACGTATGGCTACACCTTC.